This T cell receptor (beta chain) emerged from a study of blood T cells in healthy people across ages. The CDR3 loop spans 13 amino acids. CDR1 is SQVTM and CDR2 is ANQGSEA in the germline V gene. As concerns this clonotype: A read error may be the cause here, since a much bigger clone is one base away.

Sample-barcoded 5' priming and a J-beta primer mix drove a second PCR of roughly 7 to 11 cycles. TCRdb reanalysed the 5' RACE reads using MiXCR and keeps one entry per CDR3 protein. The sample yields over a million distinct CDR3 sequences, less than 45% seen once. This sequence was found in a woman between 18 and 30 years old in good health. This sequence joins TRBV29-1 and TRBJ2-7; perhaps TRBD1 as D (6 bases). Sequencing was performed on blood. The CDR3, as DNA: TGCAGCGTTGGAGGACAGTACTCCTACGAGCGGTACTTC. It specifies CSVGGQYSYERYF.